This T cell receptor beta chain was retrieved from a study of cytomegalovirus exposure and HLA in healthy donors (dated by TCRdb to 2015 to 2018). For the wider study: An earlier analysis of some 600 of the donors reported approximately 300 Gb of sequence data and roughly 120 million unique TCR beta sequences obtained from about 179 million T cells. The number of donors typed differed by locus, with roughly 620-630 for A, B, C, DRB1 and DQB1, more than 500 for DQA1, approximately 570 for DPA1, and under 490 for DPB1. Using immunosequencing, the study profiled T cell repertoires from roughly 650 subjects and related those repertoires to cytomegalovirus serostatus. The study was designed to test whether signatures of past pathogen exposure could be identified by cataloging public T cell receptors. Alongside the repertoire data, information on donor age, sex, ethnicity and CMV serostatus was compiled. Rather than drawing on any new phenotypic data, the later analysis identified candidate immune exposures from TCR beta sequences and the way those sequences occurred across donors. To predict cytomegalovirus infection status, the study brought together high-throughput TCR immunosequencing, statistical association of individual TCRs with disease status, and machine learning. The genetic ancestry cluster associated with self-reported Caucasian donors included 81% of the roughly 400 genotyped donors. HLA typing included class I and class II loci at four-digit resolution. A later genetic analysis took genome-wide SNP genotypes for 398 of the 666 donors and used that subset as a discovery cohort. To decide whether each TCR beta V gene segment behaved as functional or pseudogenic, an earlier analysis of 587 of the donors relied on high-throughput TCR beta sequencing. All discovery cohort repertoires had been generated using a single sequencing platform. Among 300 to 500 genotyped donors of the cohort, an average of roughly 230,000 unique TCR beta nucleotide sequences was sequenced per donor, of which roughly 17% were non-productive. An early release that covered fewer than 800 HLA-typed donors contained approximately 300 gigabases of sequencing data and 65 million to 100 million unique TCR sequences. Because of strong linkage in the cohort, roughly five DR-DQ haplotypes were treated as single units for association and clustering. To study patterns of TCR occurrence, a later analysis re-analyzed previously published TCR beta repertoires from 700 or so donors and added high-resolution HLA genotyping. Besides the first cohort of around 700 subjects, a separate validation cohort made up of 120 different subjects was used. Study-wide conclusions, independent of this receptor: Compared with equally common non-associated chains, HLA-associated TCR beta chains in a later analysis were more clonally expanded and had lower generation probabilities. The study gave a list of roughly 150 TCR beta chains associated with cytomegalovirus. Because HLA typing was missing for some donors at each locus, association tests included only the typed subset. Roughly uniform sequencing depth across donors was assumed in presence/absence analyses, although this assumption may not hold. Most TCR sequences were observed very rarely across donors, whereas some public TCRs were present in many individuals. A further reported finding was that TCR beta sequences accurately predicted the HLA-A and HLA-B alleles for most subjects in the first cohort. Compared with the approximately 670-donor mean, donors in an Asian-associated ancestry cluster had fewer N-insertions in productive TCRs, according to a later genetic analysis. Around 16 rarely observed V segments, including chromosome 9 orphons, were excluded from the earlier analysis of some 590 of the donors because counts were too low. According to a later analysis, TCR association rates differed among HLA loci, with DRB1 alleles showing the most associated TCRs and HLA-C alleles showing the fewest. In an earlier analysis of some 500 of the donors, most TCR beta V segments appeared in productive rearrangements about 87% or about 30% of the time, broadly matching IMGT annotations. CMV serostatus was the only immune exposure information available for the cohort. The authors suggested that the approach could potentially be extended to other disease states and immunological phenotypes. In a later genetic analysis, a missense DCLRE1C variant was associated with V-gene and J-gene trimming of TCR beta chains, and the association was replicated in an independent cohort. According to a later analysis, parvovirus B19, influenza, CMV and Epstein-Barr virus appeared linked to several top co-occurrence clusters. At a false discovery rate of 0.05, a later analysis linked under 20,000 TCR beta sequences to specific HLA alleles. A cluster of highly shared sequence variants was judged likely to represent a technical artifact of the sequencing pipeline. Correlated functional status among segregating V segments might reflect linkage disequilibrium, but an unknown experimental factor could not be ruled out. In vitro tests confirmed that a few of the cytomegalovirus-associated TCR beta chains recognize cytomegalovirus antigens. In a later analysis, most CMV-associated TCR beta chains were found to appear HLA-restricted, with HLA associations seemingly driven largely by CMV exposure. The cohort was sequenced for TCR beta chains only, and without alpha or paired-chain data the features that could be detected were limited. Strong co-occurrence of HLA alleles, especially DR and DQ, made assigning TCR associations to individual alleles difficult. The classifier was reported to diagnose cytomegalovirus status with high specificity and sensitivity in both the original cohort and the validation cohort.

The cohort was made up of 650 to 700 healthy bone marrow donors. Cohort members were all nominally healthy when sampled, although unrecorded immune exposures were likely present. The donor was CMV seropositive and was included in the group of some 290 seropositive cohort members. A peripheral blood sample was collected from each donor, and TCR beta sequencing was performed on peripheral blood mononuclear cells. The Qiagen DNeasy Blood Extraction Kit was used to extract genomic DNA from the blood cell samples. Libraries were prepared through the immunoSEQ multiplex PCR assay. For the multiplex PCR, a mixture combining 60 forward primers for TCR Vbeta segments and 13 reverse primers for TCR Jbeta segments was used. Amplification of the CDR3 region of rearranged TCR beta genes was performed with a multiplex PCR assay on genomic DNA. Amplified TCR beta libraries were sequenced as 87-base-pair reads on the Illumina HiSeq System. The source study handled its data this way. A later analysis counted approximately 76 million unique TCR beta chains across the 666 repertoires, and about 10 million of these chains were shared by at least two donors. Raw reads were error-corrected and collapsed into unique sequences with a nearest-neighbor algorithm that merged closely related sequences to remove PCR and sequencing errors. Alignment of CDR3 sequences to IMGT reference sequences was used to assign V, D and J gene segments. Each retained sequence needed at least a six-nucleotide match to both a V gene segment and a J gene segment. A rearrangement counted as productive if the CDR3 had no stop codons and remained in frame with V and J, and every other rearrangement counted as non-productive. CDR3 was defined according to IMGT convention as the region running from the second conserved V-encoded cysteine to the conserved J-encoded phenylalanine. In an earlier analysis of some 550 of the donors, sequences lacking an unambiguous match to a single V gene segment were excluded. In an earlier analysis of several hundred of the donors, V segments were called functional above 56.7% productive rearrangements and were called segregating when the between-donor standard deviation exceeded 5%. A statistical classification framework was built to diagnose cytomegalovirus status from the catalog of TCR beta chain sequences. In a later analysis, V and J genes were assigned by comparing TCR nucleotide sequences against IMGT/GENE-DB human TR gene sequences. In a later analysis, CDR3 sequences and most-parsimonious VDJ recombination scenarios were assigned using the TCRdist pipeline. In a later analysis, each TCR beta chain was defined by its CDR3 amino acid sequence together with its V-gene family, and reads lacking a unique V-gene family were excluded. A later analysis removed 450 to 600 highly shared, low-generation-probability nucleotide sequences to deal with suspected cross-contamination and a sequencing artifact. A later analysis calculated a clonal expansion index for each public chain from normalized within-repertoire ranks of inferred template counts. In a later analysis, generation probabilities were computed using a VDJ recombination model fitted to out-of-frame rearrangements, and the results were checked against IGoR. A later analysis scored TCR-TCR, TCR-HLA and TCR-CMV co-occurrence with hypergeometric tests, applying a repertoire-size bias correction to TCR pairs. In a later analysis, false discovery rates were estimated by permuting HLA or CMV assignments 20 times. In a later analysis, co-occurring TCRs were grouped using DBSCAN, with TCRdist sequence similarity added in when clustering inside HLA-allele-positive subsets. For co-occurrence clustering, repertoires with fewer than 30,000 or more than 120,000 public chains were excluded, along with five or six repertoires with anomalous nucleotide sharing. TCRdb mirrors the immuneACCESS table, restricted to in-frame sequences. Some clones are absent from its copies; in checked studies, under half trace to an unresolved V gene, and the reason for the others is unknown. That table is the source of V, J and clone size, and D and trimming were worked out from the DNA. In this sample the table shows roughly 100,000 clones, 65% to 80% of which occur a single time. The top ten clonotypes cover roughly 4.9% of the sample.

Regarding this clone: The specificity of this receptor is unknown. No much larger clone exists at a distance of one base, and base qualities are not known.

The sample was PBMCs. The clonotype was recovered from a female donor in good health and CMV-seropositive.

The CDR3 region reads CATWTGAGEQYF. DNA sequence: TGTGCCACCTGGACAGGGGCGGGAGAGCAGTACTTC. The chain was built from TRBV10-3 and TRBJ2-7; 9 bases in between match TRBD1. Taken from cysteine to phenylalanine, the CDR3 has 12 residues. The sequence is cut down to CDR3 DNA, 36 bases in frame from base 1. As encoded in the germline V gene, CDR1 is ENHRY while CDR2 is SYGVKD. After removal of 10 bases from V and 7 bases from J, the junction retains 8 bases not matched to a gene.